A selection of T cell receptor beta chains follows, all from one sample in a study of CD8+ T cells in alopecia areata. Assay: immunoSEQ multiplex PCR; the TCRdb copy retains only in-frame clones and omits some. This sample carries around 270,000 clones, nearly 60% of them seen once, and the ten largest clones take less than 2%. The input for sequencing was CD4+ T cells sorted from blood, taken at week 24, from a patient treated with tofacitinib. The receptors stem from a human donor with alopecia areata. Both conserved end residues are part of each CDR3. The D gene is left open where the match is weak. Size is stated for part of the rows, as once, few or many counts, or as a class when the clone is expanded.

D	size	V	J	CDR3	DNA
NA	NA	TRBV7-3	TRBJ2-1	CASSPGLINEQFF	TGTGCCAGCAGCCCGGGACTCATCAATGAGCAGTTCTTC
NA	few	TRBV11-3	TRBJ2-1	CASSLDPGSDNEQFF	TGTGCCAGCAGCTTAGATCCTGGCAGTGACAATGAGCAGTTCTTC
TRBD1	few	TRBV15	TRBJ1-2	CATSRDPGQGSYGYTF	TGTGCCACCAGCAGAGATCCGGGACAGGGATCCTATGGCTACACCTTC
NA	NA	TRBV6-6	TRBJ2-3	CASSPPSSLGPDTQYF	TGTGCCAGCAGTCCGCCCTCTAGCCTAGGACCAGATACGCAGTATTTT
NA	NA	TRBV18	TRBJ2-7	CASSPVIGRTRGEQYF	TGTGCCAGCTCACCAGTGATCGGACGGACGCGGGGCGAGCAGTACTTC
TRBD1	NA	TRBV5-4	TRBJ2-5	CASSLQGYQETQYF	TGTGCCAGCAGCTTACAGGGGTACCAAGAGACCCAGTACTTC
TRBD2	few	TRBV7-2	TRBJ2-1	CASSTGTSSSNEQFF	TGTGCCAGCAGCACCGGGACTAGCTCTTCGAATGAGCAGTTCTTC
NA	few	TRBV30	TRBJ1-4	CAWSGDSPNEKLFF	TGTGCCTGGAGTGGAGACAGCCCCAATGAAAAACTGTTTTTT
NA	few	TRBV7-9	TRBJ1-2	CASSLAAPGYTF	TGTGCCAGCAGCTTAGCCGCCCCTGGCTACACCTTC
NA	NA	TRBV29-1	TRBJ1-4	CSVVSRGTEKLFF	TGCAGCGTTGTGTCCAGAGGAACCGAAAAACTGTTTTTT
NA	NA	TRBV5-1	TRBJ1-2	CASSLGRTAYGYTF	TGCGCCAGCAGCTTGGGACGGACAGCCTATGGCTACACCTTC
NA	NA	TRBV29-1	TRBJ2-5	CSVVLRETQYF	TGCAGCGTTGTCTTGAGAGAGACCCAGTACTTC
NA	NA	TRBV10-3	TRBJ2-7	CAISPGHLHEQYF	TGTGCCATCAGCCCGGGACACCTCCACGAGCAGTACTTC
NA	NA	TRBV7-2	TRBJ1-6	CASRMNSPLHF	TGTGCCAGCAGAATGAATTCACCCCTCCACTTT
NA	NA	TRBV5-4	TRBJ2-7	CASSLVGGGNYEQYF	TGTGCCAGCAGCTTGGTTGGCGGAGGTAACTACGAGCAGTACTTC
NA	NA	TRBV7-2	TRBJ2-3	CASSPAGRPTDTQYF	TGTGCCAGCAGTCCGGCGGGGAGACCCACAGATACGCAGTATTTT
NA	NA	TRBV7-8	TRBJ2-7	CASSLGSGFVNEQYF	TGTGCCAGCAGCTTAGGGTCGGGATTTGTCAACGAGCAGTACTTC
NA	once	TRBV9	TRBJ1-2	CASSPGPREDGYTF	TGTGCCAGCAGCCCGGGCCCGAGGGAGGATGGCTACACCTTC
NA	NA	TRBV19	TRBJ2-5	CASSITGRQETQYF	TGTGCCAGTAGTATAACGGGGCGGCAAGAGACCCAGTACTTC
TRBD1	few	TRBV7-9	TRBJ1-1	CASSLVPGQGMNTEAFF	TGTGCCAGCAGCCTTGTCCCGGGACAGGGTATGAACACTGAAGCTTTCTTT
TRBD1	NA	TRBV9	TRBJ1-2	CASSAGQGLRGYTF	TGTGCCAGCAGCGCCGGACAGGGCCTCCGCGGCTACACCTTC
TRBD2	few	TRBV30	TRBJ2-2	CAWSSGGAGELFF	TGTGCCTGGAGCAGCGGGGGAGCCGGGGAGCTGTTTTTT
NA	NA	TRBV4-1	TRBJ2-1	CASSQDAGSEQFF	TGCGCCAGCAGCCAAGATGCGGGGAGTGAGCAGTTCTTC
NA	NA	TRBV30	TRBJ2-7	CAWSVISHEQYF	TGTGCCTGGAGTGTGATCTCCCACGAGCAGTACTTC